This is a list of T cell receptor beta chains from one sample in a study of technical replicates of blood from a few donors. Data came from immunoSEQ multiplex PCR; TCRdb stores just in-frame clones and leaves some out. The sample carries under 90,000 clones, around 97% recorded once. Specimen: T cells isolated from PBMCs. The source of these receptors is a human donor in good health. The CDR3 runs from the conserved cysteine through the conserved F or W. D genes are given only for firm matches. Some rows mark clone size as missing; the rest say once, few, many or name a class of expanded clone.

TRBJ1-2 | 15 | TRBD1 | NA | TRBV14 | TGTGCCAGCAGCCCACGGACAGGTTCTTTCTATGGCTACACCTTC | CASSPRTGSFYGYTF
TRBJ1-1 | 14 | NA | NA | TRBV5-4 | TGTGCCAGCAGCTCGAAACAGGGTCCCACTGAAGCTTTCTTT | CASSSKQGPTEAFF
TRBJ2-7 | 14 | NA | NA | TRBV2 | TGTGCCAGCAGTGAACGGGTTCTTCCCTACGAGCAGTACTTC | CASSERVLPYEQYF
TRBJ1-4 | 14 | NA | NA | TRBV15 | TGTGCCACCAGCAGAGATAGGGAGAACAAAAGACTGTTTTTT | CATSRDRENKRLFF
TRBJ1-1 | 14 | NA | NA | TRBV15 | TGTGCCACCAGCAGAGATCAGGGGAACACTGAAGCTTTCTTT | CATSRDQGNTEAFF
TRBJ2-3 | 15 | NA | NA | TRBV4-2 | TGTGCCAGCAGCCAAGAAGGGGGTGGCGTTCATACGCAGTATTTT | CASSQEGGGVHTQYF
TRBJ2-5 | 12 | NA | NA | TRBV2 | TGTGCCAGCTTACAGGGTGGGGAGACCCAGTACTTC | CASLQGGETQYF
TRBJ1-2 | 13 | NA | NA | TRBV6-5 | TGTGCCAGCAGCTTCGGACAGAGCTATGGCTACACCTTC | CASSFGQSYGYTF
TRBJ2-7 | 18 | TRBD2 | NA | TRBV7-2 | TGTGCCAGCAGCAGAAAAGCCCTTGGGGGGGTGGGATCCTACGAGCAGTACTTC | CASSRKALGGVGSYEQYF
TRBJ1-1 | 16 | NA | NA | TRBV11-2 | TGTGCCAGCAGCTTAGGTCTCAGGGGAAAGAACACTGAAGCTTTCTTT | CASSLGLRGKNTEAFF
TRBJ2-7 | 15 | TRBD1 | NA | TRBV19 | TGTGCCAGTAGGGTTGGGACAGAGAGAACCTACGAGCAGTACTTC | CASRVGTERTYEQYF
TRBJ1-1 | 13 | NA | NA | TRBV2 | TGTGCCAGCAGTGAAGAGGCACAGAGTGGTAGTTTCTTT | CASSEEAQSGSFF
TRBJ2-7 | 15 | TRBD2 | NA | TRBV14 | TGTGCCAGCAGCCAGGAAGCGGGAACGGCCTACGAGCAGTACTTC | CASSQEAGTAYEQYF
TRBJ1-1 | 15 | NA | once | TRBV27 | TGTGCCAGCAGTTTATCGGCCAGGAGGCCCACTGAAGCTTTCTTT | CASSLSARRPTEAFF
TRBJ1-5 | 17 | TRBD1 | NA | TRBV6-1 | TGTGCCAGCAGTGAAGCGCGGGACAGGGGGGACAATCAGCCCCAGCATTTT | CASSEARDRGDNQPQHF
TRBJ2-7 | 14 | NA | NA | TRBV11-2 | TGTGCCAGCAGCCTCCAACTAGTAGAGTACGAGCAGTACTTC | CASSLQLVEYEQYF
TRBJ1-5 | 13 | TRBD1 | NA | TRBV28 | TGTGCCAGCAGCGCAGGGGGCAAGCAGCCCCAGCATTTT | CASSAGGKQPQHF
TRBJ2-5 | 14 | TRBD2 | once | TRBV6-1 | TGTGCCTCCCAAGCTAGCGGGGGAGGGAAGACCCAGTACTTC | CASQASGGGKTQYF
TRBJ2-1 | 16 | TRBD2 | once | TRBV4-1 | TGCGCCAGCAGCCAAGAGTATAAGGTAGCGGGGTTCGCGCAGTTCTTC | CASSQEYKVAGFAQFF
TRBJ2-3 | 14 | NA | NA | TRBV5-4 | TGTGCCAGCAGCTTGCAGGGGAGAACAGATACGCAGTATTTT | CASSLQGRTDTQYF
TRBJ2-7 | 16 | TRBD2 | NA | TRBV19 | TGTGCCAGTAGTATAATTAGCGGGGGCCCTAACTACGAGCAGTACTTC | CASSIISGGPNYEQYF
TRBJ2-3 | 15 | TRBD1 | NA | TRBV4-2 | TGTGCCAGCAGCCACGGGACAGGGTACACAGATACGCAGTATTTT | CASSHGTGYTDTQYF
TRBJ2-3 | 15 | TRBD1 | NA | TRBV5-6 | TGTGCCAGCAGCTTGGGCGGGACAGGGGAAAATACGCAGTATTTT | CASSLGGTGENTQYF
TRBJ2-7 | 13 | NA | NA | TRBV10-3 | TGTGCCATCAGTGAGATCGCAGGATACGAGCAGTACTTC | CAISEIAGYEQYF
TRBJ1-1 | 14 | TRBD1 | NA | TRBV2 | TGTGCCAGCAGTCCCCGGGACAGTAACACTGAAGCTTTCTTT | CASSPRDSNTEAFF
TRBJ2-3 | 15 | NA | NA | TRBV5-1 | TGCGCCAGCTCTCCGGGGGGCAAGAGGGCAGATACGCAGTATTTT | CASSPGGKRADTQYF
TRBJ2-1 | 14 | TRBD1 | once | TRBV18 | TGTGCCAGCTCACTTGGGACAGGCTACAATGAGCAGTTCTTC | CASSLGTGYNEQFF
TRBJ2-5 | 17 | TRBD1 | NA | TRBV6-1 | TGTGCCAGCAGTGAAGCGTGGGGGAAGGGGGCTGAGGAGACCCAGTACTTC | CASSEAWGKGAEETQYF
TRBJ1-2 | 21 | NA | NA | TRBV29-1 | TGCAGCGTTGATGAACAAAGGGTGCGGGAGGGCTCCAGAAACTATGCCTATGGCTACACCTTC | CSVDEQRVREGSRNYAYGYTF
TRBJ2-1 | 19 | TRBD2 | NA | TRBV6-8 | TGTGCCAGCAGTTGGATTCAAGGGACTAGCGGGAATTCTGACAATGAGCAGTTCTTC | CASSWIQGTSGNSDNEQFF
TRBJ2-3 | 17 | TRBD2 | NA | TRBV28 | TGTGCCAGCAACATTCCGGGACTAGCGGGAGTGAGAGATACGCAGTATTTT | CASNIPGLAGVRDTQYF
TRBJ2-5 | 14 | TRBD2 | NA | TRBV2 | TGTGCCAGCATCCTGGGGGGGTCCCAAGAGACCCAGTACTTC | CASILGGSQETQYF
TRBJ2-5 | 15 | NA | NA | TRBV10-1 | TGCGCCAGCAGTGAAGGGGGAATGGGCCAAGAGACCCAGTACTTC | CASSEGGMGQETQYF
TRBJ2-5 | 15 | TRBD2 | NA | TRBV6-5 | TGTGCCAGCAGTCGCGGGGGGGCCATGGGAGAGACCCAGTACTTC | CASSRGGAMGETQYF
TRBJ2-2 | 19 | NA | NA | TRBV7-9 | TGTGCCAGCAGCTTATCCTGGGCGACCCCCGAGATGAACACCGGGGAGCTGTTTTTT | CASSLSWATPEMNTGELFF
TRBJ1-1 | 15 | TRBD1 | NA | TRBV11-3 | TGTGCCAGCAGCTTAGATACAGGGGCTAACACTGAAGCTTTCTTT | CASSLDTGANTEAFF
TRBJ2-1 | 15 | NA | once | TRBV7-9 | TGTGCCAGCAGCCCCAGTCTAGACGGTTACAATGAGCAGTTCTTC | CASSPSLDGYNEQFF
TRBJ2-3 | 18 | TRBD2 | NA | TRBV15 | TGTGCCACCAGCAGAGCACCGGGACTAGCGGATAGCACAGATACGCAGTATTTT | CATSRAPGLADSTDTQYF
TRBJ1-1 | 16 | NA | NA | TRBV6-1 | TGTGCCAGCAGTGAAGATCAGTGGGGAGTGAACACTGAAGCTTTCTTT | CASSEDQWGVNTEAFF
TRBJ2-1 | 19 | TRBD2 | NA | TRBV13 | TGTGCCAGCAGCCCAGGACTAGCGGGAGCCATACGGGGGAGATATGAGCAGTTCTTC | CASSPGLAGAIRGRYEQFF
TRBJ1-1 | 13 | NA | few | TRBV30 | TGTGCCTGGAGAGCCGGGGTTAACACTGAAGCTTTCTTT | CAWRAGVNTEAFF
TRBJ1-2 | 15 | TRBD1 | NA | TRBV11-1 | TGTGCCAGCAGCTTAGAGACGACAGGGGATTATGGCTACACCTTC | CASSLETTGDYGYTF